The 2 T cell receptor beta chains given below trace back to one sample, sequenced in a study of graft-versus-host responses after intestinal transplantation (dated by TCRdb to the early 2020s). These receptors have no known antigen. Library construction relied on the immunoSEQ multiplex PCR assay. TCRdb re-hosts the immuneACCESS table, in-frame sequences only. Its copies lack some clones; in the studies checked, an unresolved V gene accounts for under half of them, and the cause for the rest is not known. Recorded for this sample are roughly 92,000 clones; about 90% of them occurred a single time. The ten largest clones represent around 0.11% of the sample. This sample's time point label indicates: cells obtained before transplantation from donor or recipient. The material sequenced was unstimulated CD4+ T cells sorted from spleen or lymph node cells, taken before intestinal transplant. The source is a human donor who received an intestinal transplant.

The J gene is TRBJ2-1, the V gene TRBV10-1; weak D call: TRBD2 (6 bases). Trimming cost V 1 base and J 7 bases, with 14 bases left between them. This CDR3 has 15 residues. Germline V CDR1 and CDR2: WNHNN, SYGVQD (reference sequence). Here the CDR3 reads CASSELRGWGNEQFF. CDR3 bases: TGCGCCAGCAGTGAGTTGCGGGGATGGGGTAATGAGCAGTTCTTC.

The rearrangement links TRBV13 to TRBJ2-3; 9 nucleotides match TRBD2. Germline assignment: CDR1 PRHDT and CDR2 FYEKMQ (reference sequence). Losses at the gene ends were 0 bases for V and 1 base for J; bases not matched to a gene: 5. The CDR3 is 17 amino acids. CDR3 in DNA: TGTGCCAGCAGCTTAGGTGGCGGGGGGGCCGGCACAGATACGCAGTATTTT. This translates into CASSLGGGGAGTDTQYF.